The 24 T cell receptor beta chains in this list originate from one sample, sequenced in a study of human T cells and chemical hapten exposure. It was from unfractionated whole blood that total RNA was extracted. TCRdb reprocessed the 5' RACE reads via MiXCR and lists one record per CDR3 protein. The data show some 150,000 distinct CDR3 sequences, with roughly 4.1% seen just once and around 1.4% held by the top ten. The receptors here all came from a female donor in good health.

Ten or more counts support this clonotype. V usage is TRBV19 and J usage is TRBJ2-3; 8 nucleotides agree with TRBD2. Germline-derived CDR1 and CDR2 are LNHDA and SQIVND (reference sequence). V shed 5 bases, J shed 2 bases, and the junction held 9 bases outside the gene matches. The CDR3 contains 16 residues. The CDR3 nucleotides are TGTGCCAGTAGTGTACTAGCGGCGAGCCCCACAGATACGCAGTATTTT. This sequence encodes CASSVLAASPTDTQYF.

Comment on this clonotype: This may be a read error, as it is one base from a much larger clone. This chain joins TRBV10-3 and TRBJ2-3; D possibly corresponds to TRBD1 (5 bases). Trimming stripped 6 bases from V and 2 bases from J, with 12 bases between. Germline CDR1 reads ENHRY; CDR2 reads SYGVKD. The CDR3 runs to 14 residues. As DNA, the CDR3 is TGTGCCATCAGCGGACGAGGACACACAGATACGCAGTATTTT. Protein product: CAISGRGHTDTQYF.

This clonotype has at least ten counts. The chain links TRBV7-2 to TRBJ2-1; D is unresolved. Deletions cut 2 bases from V and 5 bases from J, with 4 bases between. Germline V gene sequence: CDR1 SGHTA, CDR2 FQGNSA. The CDR3 is 12 residues long. The CDR3 DNA reads TGTGCCAGCAGCTTAACCGACAATGAGCAGTTCTTC. This codes for CASSLTDNEQFF.

This clonotype was picked up many times. The chain has TRBV13 and TRBJ2-7; 8 bases fit TRBD2. The CDR3 has 16 residues. V gave up 2 bases and J gave up 3 bases; unmatched junction bases: 9. CDR1 and CDR2 (germline): PRHDT, FYEKMQ (reference sequence). The CDR3 loop reads CASSLNSGTSRYEQYF. Written as DNA, the CDR3 is TGTGCCAGCAGCTTAAATTCAGGGACTAGTCGCTACGAGCAGTACTTC.

This clonotype was detected ten times or more. The chain carries TRBV12-3 or TRBV12-4 and TRBJ1-5, with TRBD1 identical over 7 bases. J was trimmed by 7 bases and V by 5 bases; bases with no gene match: 11. CDR3 length: 15 residues. CDR3 in DNA: TGTGCCAGCAGTCCGATACAGGGGAGGGTCCAGCCCCAGCATTTT. It is translated as CASSPIQGRVQPQHF.

In this sample, this clonotype turned up many times. V usage is TRBV19 and J usage is TRBJ1-2; TRBD1 agrees at 9 bases. The CDR3 has 16 amino acids. From germline, CDR1 is LNHDA and CDR2 SQIVND (reference sequence). With 3 bases clipped from V and 4 bases from J, the junction kept 9 bases outside the gene matches. For the CDR3, the DNA is TGTGCCAGTAGTATCCGAGGGACAGGGTCCAGCTATGGCTACACCTTC. Amino acids: CASSIRGTGSSYGYTF. The full variable domain, its missing parts supplied by reference TRBV19 and TRBJ1-2, is DGGITQSPKYLFRKEGQNVTLSCEQNLNHDAMYWYRQDPGQGLRLIYYSQIVNDFQKGDIAEGYSVSREKKESFPLTVTSAQKNPTAFYLCASSIRGTGSSYGYTFGSGTRLTVV.

This clonotype came up many times. This chain uses TRBV7-2 with TRBJ1-2, with D maybe TRBD1 (5 bases). CDR3 length: 16 residues. Germline V CDR1 and CDR2: SGHTA, FQGNSA. V was trimmed by 5 bases and J by 0 bases, leaving 16 bases between them. The CDR3 DNA follows: TGTGCCAGCAGCCAAAAGCGACAGTGGGCTAACTATGGCTACACCTTC. It is translated as CASSQKRQWANYGYTF.

This clonotype was seen many times. The gene calls are TRBV29-1 and TRBJ2-5, with D tentatively TRBD1 (5 bases). The CDR3 has 15 residues. Germline-derived CDR1 and CDR2 are SQVTM and ANQGSEA. V was cut by 1 base and J by 0 bases, with 12 bases left in between. CDR3 DNA: TGCAGCGTTGAAGGGGCAGGGCTGTACCAAGAGACCCAGTACTTC. Translating gives CSVEGAGLYQETQYF.

This clonotype was observed a few times. The chain has TRBV2 and TRBJ1-3; 9 nucleotides align to TRBD1. V shed 4 bases and J 3 bases; nucleotides not matched to a gene: 7. Per germline, CDR1 SNHLY and CDR2 FYNNEI. The CDR3 is made up of 16 amino acids. CDR3 DNA sequence: TGTGCCAGCAGTGCACAGGGGGCGTCGGGTGGAAACACCATATATTTT. It yields the protein CASSAQGASGGNTIYF.

This clonotype was counted many times. This sequence joins TRBV4-2 and TRBJ1-2; D is possibly TRBD1 (6 bases). V was clipped by 4 bases and J by 9 bases, with 12 bases between them. CDR1 is LGHNA, CDR2 YNFKEQ, per germline. This CDR3 contains 12 residues. The CDR3 loop reads CASSRNRDSYTF. The DNA of the CDR3 is TGTGCCAGCAGCCGAAACCGGGACAGCTACACCTTC.

This clonotype has at least ten counts. The chain employs TRBV4-2 and TRBJ2-7, with 8 bases fitting TRBD2. The CDR3 sequence is 15 residues long. V gave up 0 bases and J gave up 5 bases; unmatched junction bases: 6. Germline CDR1 reads LGHNA; CDR2 reads YNFKEQ. The CDR3 nucleotides read TGTGCCAGCAGCCAAGAAGGGCGGGGGGTAAACGAGCAGTACTTC. Protein: CASSQEGRGVNEQYF.

This clonotype was seen many times. The rearrangement uses TRBV2 and TRBJ1-6, with 8 bases fitting TRBD1. The CDR3 sequence is 17 residues long. Germline V gene lookup returns CDR1 SNHLY and CDR2 FYNNEI. The V and J ends lost 2 bases and 4 bases, in that order; junction bases with no gene match: 7. The CDR3 coding sequence is TGTGCCAGCAGTGAATTTCGGGGACAGGCATATAATTCACCCCTCCACTTT. This sequence encodes CASSEFRGQAYNSPLHF.

In its sample, this clonotype was seen many times. The chain links TRBV12-3 or TRBV12-4 to TRBJ2-5; the D gene could be TRBD1 or TRBD2 (5 bases each). This CDR3 is 14 amino acids long. Trimming removed 5 bases at V and 3 bases at J, with 13 bases between. CDR3 sequence: CASSPYQGEETQYF. In nucleotides, the CDR3 is TGTGCCAGCAGTCCGTACCAGGGAGAAGAGACCCAGTACTTC.

As concerns this clonotype: Since a much larger clone is just one base distant, this may be a read error. V and J are TRBV29-1 and TRBJ2-3, with D maybe TRBD1 (6 bases). CDR1 and CDR2 (germline): SQVTM, ANQGSEA. The CDR3 is 14 residues long. CDR3 nucleotide sequence: TGCAGCGTAGAACAGGGAAGGATCACAGAGACGCAGTATTTT. Amino acid sequence: CSVEQGRITETQYF.

In its sample, this clonotype was seen many times. This chain connects TRBV2 to TRBJ2-5; D is possibly TRBD2 (5 bases). CDR1 is SNHLY and CDR2 is FYNNEI in the germline V gene. Trimming stripped 2 bases from V and 3 bases from J, with 10 bases between. The CDR3 totals 14 residues. CDR3 in amino acids: CASSEILAEETQYF. The CDR3 region has the DNA TGTGCCAGCAGTGAAATCCTAGCTGAAGAGACCCAGTACTTC.

At least ten counts were recorded for this clonotype. The chain has TRBV7-2 and TRBJ2-1; possibly TRBD2 for D (5 bases). The germline V and J ends were trimmed by 0 bases and 0 bases, with 6 bases remaining between them. Germline CDR1 reads SGHTA; CDR2 reads FQGNSA. CDR3 length: 15 residues. The CDR3 sequence: CASSLAGSSYNEQFF. The CDR3 coding sequence is TGTGCCAGCAGCTTAGCGGGGAGCTCCTACAATGAGCAGTTCTTC.

This clonotype has ten or more counts. This chain uses TRBV2 with TRBJ2-7; 8 bases are shared with TRBD1. This CDR3 has 15 residues. Germline loops: CDR1 SNHLY, CDR2 FYNNEI. V lost 1 base, J lost 4 bases, and 6 bases stayed unmatched. CDR3 sequence reads: CASSEGQGWRYEQYF. The CDR3 DNA reads as TGTGCCAGCAGTGAAGGACAGGGGTGGAGGTACGAGCAGTACTTC.

This clonotype occurred many times. The V call is TRBV12-3 or TRBV12-4, the J call TRBJ1-2, with D perhaps TRBD1 (6 bases). The CDR3 runs to 14 residues. With 2 bases removed from V and 8 bases from J, the gap between germline ends came to 15 bases. This CDR3 is CASSLSGVGGGYTF. CDR3 DNA sequence: TGTGCCAGCAGTTTAAGTGGTGTCGGGGGCGGCTACACCTTC.

This clonotype was seen only a few times. The chain couples TRBV12-3 or TRBV12-4 to TRBJ2-3; D gene ambiguous. The CDR3 sequence is 12 residues long. Between the trimmed V and J ends, which lost 8 bases and 0 bases, there was a span of 6 bases. The CDR3 here is CASRFSTDTQYF. CDR3 in DNA: TGTGCCAGCCGGTTTAGCACAGATACGCAGTATTTT.

This clonotype was observed a few times. V gene TRBV6-9 combines with J gene TRBJ2-1, with 9 bases that match TRBD1. Germline lookup yields CDR1 MNHGY and CDR2 SVAAGI. The CDR3 consists of 15 residues. After removal of 7 bases from V and 9 bases from J, the junction contained 13 bases not matched to a gene. The CDR3 nucleotides are TGTGCCAGCACCTCCGGGACAGGGTGGCCTGGTGAGCAGTTCTTC. Protein product: CASTSGTGWPGEQFF.

This clonotype was counted many times. The chain carries TRBV11-3 and TRBJ2-1, with unresolved D. The CDR3 runs 13 residues. Germline CDR1 is SGHNT and CDR2 is YENEEA. V lost 6 bases, J lost 5 bases, and 11 bases lay in between. The CDR3 nucleotides read TGTGCCAGCAGTCACGCCAGAGACAATGAGCAGTTCTTC. This sequence encodes CASSHARDNEQFF.

This clonotype was observed at least ten times. The chain employs TRBV11-2 and TRBJ2-5; 7 nucleotides align to TRBD2. The CDR3 covers 17 residues. Losses at the gene ends were 1 base for V and 1 base for J; bases not matched to a gene: 9. CDR1 and CDR2 (germline): SGHAT, FQNNGV. The CDR3 loop reads CASSLGNKRGRQETQYF. The CDR3 DNA reads TGTGCCAGCAGCTTAGGTAACAAGCGGGGACGCCAAGAGACCCAGTACTTC.

This clonotype occurred many times. Being one base from a much bigger clone, this may be a read error. V usage is TRBV7-3 and J usage is TRBJ2-6; no definite D call. V was cut by 2 bases and J by 0 bases, with 2 bases left in between. Germline loops: CDR1 SGHTA, CDR2 FQGTGA. The CDR3 is 14 amino acids. CDR3 nucleotides: TGTGCCAGCAGCTTATGCTCTGGGGCCAACGTCCTGACTTTC. Translating gives CASSLCSGANVLTF. Together with reference TRBV7-3 and TRBJ2-6, the CDR3 gives the full variable domain: GAGVSQTPSNKVTEKGKYVELRCDPISGHTALYWYRQSLGQGPEFLIYFQGTGAADDSGLPNDRFFAVRPEGSVSTLKIQRTERGDSAVYLCASSLCSGANVLTFGAGSRLTVL.

In this sample, this clonotype turned up many times. This sequence joins TRBV20-1 and TRBJ1-4, with TRBD1 identical over 10 bases. Germline V gives CDR1 DFQATT, CDR2 SNEGSKA (reference sequence). The CDR3 is 15 residues long. J gave up 3 bases and V 1 base, and 2 bases lay outside the gene matches. CDR3 loop: CSARGDRGSNEKLFF. The CDR3, as DNA: TGCAGTGCTAGAGGGGACAGGGGTTCTAATGAAAAACTGTTTTTT.